These 17 T cell receptor beta chains came from one sample sequenced in a study of blood T cell repertoires in COVID-19. Clones were sequenced by immunoSEQ multiplex PCR, and TCRdb holds only the in-frame ones, with some missing. The sample has about 180,000 clones, just over 85% seen once. Sequenced: PBMCs or T cells enriched from blood (not recorded which). These receptors all stem from a woman under 30 who had recovered from COVID-19.

This clone was seen a single time. This chain joins TRBV7-6 and TRBJ2-7; TRBD1 is a possible D gene (6 bases). The CDR3 runs to 17 residues. Trimming removed 3 bases at V and 1 base at J, with 19 bases between. Germline V gives CDR1 SGHVS, CDR2 FNYEAQ. DNA of the CDR3: TGTGCCAGCAGCTTTGGCCTTCAGGGGCCAACTTCCTACGAGCAGTACTTC. Amino acids: CASSFGLQGPTSYEQYF.

The chain has TRBV2 and TRBJ1-6, with D possibly matching TRBD1 (5 bases). The CDR3 length is 11 residues. The germline V gene has CDR1 SNHLY and CDR2 FYNNEI. V lost 6 bases to trimming and J lost 15 bases, with 12 bases between them. DNA of the CDR3: TGTGCCAGCAGGCAGACAGAGGTCCTCCACTTT. The encoded protein is CASRQTEVLHF.

The rearrangement links TRBV6-2 or TRBV6-3 to TRBJ2-3, with 12 positions matching TRBD2. V lost 5 bases to trimming and J lost 4 bases; unmatched junction nucleotides: 7. CDR1 and CDR2 (germline): MNHEY, SVGEGT. The CDR3 consists of 16 residues. The DNA of the CDR3 is TGTGCCAGCAGTCGTCGACTAGCGGGAGTGCCAGATACGCAGTATTTT. It translates to CASSRRLAGVPDTQYF.

This chain joins TRBV7-9 and TRBJ2-5; TRBD1 is a possible D gene (6 bases). Germline V lookup: CDR1 SEHNR, CDR2 FQNEAQ (reference sequence). CDR3 length equals 14 residues. Trimming left V 4 bases short and J 0 bases short, with 9 bases between. The DNA for the CDR3 is TGTGCCAGCAGCTCCGGGACACACCAAGAGACCCAGTACTTC. Translation gives CASSSGTHQETQYF.

A few counts support this clone. The chain carries TRBV28 and TRBJ2-3; tentative D call: TRBD2 (6 bases). The V and J ends lost 4 bases and 0 bases respectively, with 11 bases between them. The CDR3 extends over 15 amino acids. Germline V gene sequence: CDR1 MDHEN, CDR2 SYDVKM. The DNA for the CDR3 is TGTGCCAGCAGTTCCATAGCGGTTAGCACAGATACGCAGTATTTT. This sequence encodes CASSSIAVSTDTQYF.

The chain recombines TRBV9 with TRBJ1-2; D gene ambiguous. This CDR3 spans 15 amino acids. V was clipped by 0 bases and J by 0 bases, with 9 bases between them. CDR1 is SGDLS, CDR2 YYNGEE, per germline. As DNA, the CDR3 is TGTGCCAGCAGCGTAGGTCCCTTAGCTAACTATGGCTACACCTTC. Protein sequence: CASSVGPLANYGYTF. The full variable domain, completed using reference TRBV9 and TRBJ1-2, is DSGVTQTPKHLITATGQRVTLRCSPRSGDLSVYWYQQSLDQGLQFLIQYYNGEERAKGNILERFSAQQFPDLHSELNLSSLELGDSALYFCASSVGPLANYGYTFGSGTRLTVV.

This chain uses TRBV7-9 with TRBJ2-2; 10 bases map to TRBD1. Germline V gene data show CDR1 as SEHNR and CDR2 as FQNEAQ (reference sequence). Trimming cost V 4 bases and J 6 bases; bases outside gene matches: 8. This CDR3 is 16 amino acids long. CDR3 DNA: TGTGCCAGCAGCTCCGGGGACAGGGGAGTTGCCGGGGAGCTGTTTTTT. Amino acids: CASSSGDRGVAGELFF.

This clone was counted once. The conserved closing phenylalanine or tryptophan is absent in this CDR3, likely reflecting a read error. No DNA is shown, since the ends of the CDR3 on it are uncertain; the CDR3 is the one TCRdb lists. The chain combines TRBV21-1 with TRBJ1-2. TRBV21-1 counts as a pseudogene. Termini included, the CDR3 measures 13 amino acids. CDR3 amino acids: CAEAYAPGVGRSV.

V usage is TRBV6-1 and J usage is TRBJ2-4, with D perhaps matching TRBD2 (5 bases). Germline loops: CDR1 MNHNS, CDR2 SASEGT. Trimming took 3 bases from V and 3 from J, leaving 12 bases between them. CDR3 length equals 15 residues. The CDR3 loop is CASSDRPRDKNIQYF. CDR3 bases: TGTGCCAGCAGTGATCGTCCGAGGGACAAAAACATTCAGTACTTC.

The V and J genes are TRBV28 and TRBJ1-2, with D unresolved. Deletions cut 3 bases from V and 4 bases from J, with 9 bases between. Germline V gives CDR1 MDHEN, CDR2 SYDVKM. The CDR3 length is 13 residues. DNA of the CDR3: TGTGCCAGCAGTTTGGAGGCGCTCTATGGCTACACCTTC. It codes for CASSLEALYGYTF.

V gene TRBV12-3 or TRBV12-4 combines with J gene TRBJ2-1; D is unresolved. The V gene lost 1 base and the J gene lost 5 bases, with 6 bases spanning the gap. The CDR3 has 13 amino acids. The DNA for the CDR3 is TGTGCCAGCAGTTTAGGGCCCCACAATGAGCAGTTCTTC. Its translation is CASSLGPHNEQFF.

Written as DNA, the CDR3 is TGCGCCAGCGCGGGGGCAACTAATGAAAAACTGTTTTTT. This encodes CASAGATNEKLFF. The J gene is TRBJ1-4, the V gene TRBV5-1; D is possibly TRBD1 (5 bases). The germline V gene encodes CDR1 SGHRS and CDR2 YFSETQ. This CDR3 comprises 13 residues. V lost 7 bases to trimming and J lost 0 bases, with 7 bases between them.

The chain links TRBV7-9 to TRBJ1-1; TRBD1 is a possible D gene (5 bases). Trimming removed 4 bases at V and 9 bases at J, with 12 bases between. In germline, CDR1 is SEHNR, CDR2 FQNEAQ (reference sequence). This CDR3 contains 12 residues. CDR3 loop: CASSSGDLKAFF. The DNA of the CDR3 is TGTGCCAGCAGCTCCGGGGACTTGAAAGCTTTCTTT.

The chain joins TRBV21-1 to TRBJ2-1; the table assigns TRBD1, which was not confirmed against the DNA. TRBV21-1 is a listed pseudogene. The length of the CDR3 is 13 residues. CDR3 sequence (DNA): TGTGCCAGTCTAACGGACAGCTCCAATGAGCAGTTCTTC. Protein: CASLTDSSNEQFF.

The chain employs TRBV3-1 (or the pseudogene TRBV3-2) and TRBJ2-5, with 8 positions matching TRBD2. Germline CDR1 reads LGHDT; CDR2 reads YNNKEL (reference sequence). This CDR3 is built from 14 residues. Germline trimming cut 4 bases from V and 7 bases from J; bases unmatched to any gene: 8. The CDR3 DNA is TGTGCCAGCAGCCCACTAGCGGCCGCAGGGACCCAGTACTTC. This codes for CASSPLAAAGTQYF.

J is TRBJ1-6 and V is TRBV28; TRBD1 matches at 11 bases. V lost 5 bases and J lost 2; bases outside the gene matches: 8. The CDR3 totals 18 residues. The germline V gene has CDR1 MDHEN and CDR2 SYDVKM. The chain's CDR3 is CASSGGTGGIAYNSPLHF. The CDR3 DNA follows: TGTGCCAGCAGTGGGGGGACAGGGGGAATAGCCTATAATTCACCCCTCCACTTT.

The chain couples TRBV14 to TRBJ2-1, with 7 bases aligning to TRBD1. The V gene's germline CDR1 is SGHDN and CDR2 FVKESK. V was pared by 6 bases and J by 5 bases, with 13 bases of the junction left unmatched. This CDR3 has 16 amino acids. The CDR3 DNA follows: TGTGCCAGCAGACGCTCCGGGACAGCCTGGGACAATGAGCAGTTCTTC. Its protein product is CASRRSGTAWDNEQFF.